Listed below are T cell receptor beta chains from one sample, sequenced in a study of T cell responses to AZD1222 COVID-19 vaccine. Sequencing used immunoSEQ multiplex PCR; TCRdb keeps in-frame clones, though not all of them. The sample holds over 150,000 clones; about 90% are singletons and the top ten take roughly 5.8%. The sequences come from peripheral blood, collected on day 0 of MenACWY control vaccination. These receptors came from an adult in good health. The CDR3 runs from the conserved cysteine through the conserved F or W. A D gene is named only where the DNA matches it firmly. Clone size is given for some rows only: seen once, a few or many times, or a class if the clone is expanded.

d_gene	abundance	len	v_gene	j_gene	CDR3aa	CDR3nt
NA	few	15	TRBV5-1	TRBJ1-4	CASSLDGQGNEKLFF	TGCGCCAGCAGCTTGGATGGCCAGGGGAATGAAAAACTGTTTTTT
TRBD1	NA	13	TRBV24-1	TRBJ2-1	CATRGTGPNEQFF	TGTGCCACCAGAGGGACAGGGCCCAATGAGCAGTTCTTC
NA	NA	15	TRBV19	TRBJ1-5	CASSIWQGGSQPQHF	TGTGCCAGTAGTATATGGCAGGGTGGTAGTCAGCCCCAGCATTTT
TRBD1	NA	16	TRBV9	TRBJ1-4	CASSVASGGRNEKLFF	TGTGCCAGCAGCGTAGCCTCAGGGGGCCGAAATGAAAAACTGTTTTTT
TRBD2	NA	17	TRBV6-1	TRBJ2-1	CASSEVRASGAYNEQFF	TGTGCCAGCAGTGAAGTGCGCGCTAGCGGGGCATACAATGAGCAGTTCTTC
NA	NA	13	TRBV12-3/TRBV12-4	TRBJ1-2	CASSFGDFYGYTF	TGTGCCAGCAGTTTTGGAGACTTCTATGGCTACACCTTC
NA	NA	12	TRBV28	TRBJ2-1	CASTYQDNEQFF	TGTGCCAGCACCTACCAGGACAATGAGCAGTTCTTC
TRBD2	few	15	TRBV25-1	TRBJ2-1	CASAGERDRWDEQFF	TGTGCCAGCGCCGGGGAGCGGGACCGTTGGGATGAGCAGTTCTTC
NA	NA	14	TRBV5-1	TRBJ1-4	CASSARPRDEKLFF	TGCGCCAGCTCCGCCAGACCTAGGGATGAAAAACTGTTTTTT
NA	NA	17	TRBV5-1	TRBJ2-2	CASSLIGGQGYTGELFF	TGCGCCAGCAGCTTGATTGGCGGTCAGGGATACACCGGGGAGCTGTTTTTT
NA	NA	16	TRBV6-2/TRBV6-3	TRBJ1-5	CASSSGFGYSNQPQHF	TGTGCCAGCAGCTCGGGCTTTGGTTATAGCAATCAGCCCCAGCATTTT
TRBD2	NA	19	TRBV15	TRBJ2-1	CATSPRTSGRWSSYNEQFF	TGTGCCACCAGCCCGCGGACTAGCGGGAGGTGGAGCTCCTACAATGAGCAGTTCTTC
TRBD1	NA	13	TRBV29-1	TRBJ2-3	CSGSGQLTDTQYF	TGCAGCGGTTCGGGACAGCTCACAGATACGCAGTATTTT
NA	NA	14	TRBV5-6	TRBJ1-2	CASSLQGPNYGYTF	TGTGCCAGCAGCTTACAGGGACCGAACTATGGCTACACCTTC
NA	NA	13	TRBV6-5	TRBJ2-1	CASGRAAYNEQFF	TGTGCCAGCGGACGGGCGGCTTACAATGAGCAGTTCTTC
NA	NA	16	TRBV5-1	TRBJ2-7	CASSLARDIESYEQYF	TGCGCCAGCAGCTTGGCCAGGGACATCGAATCCTACGAGCAGTACTTC
TRBD1	NA	15	TRBV7-3	TRBJ2-1	CASSKRTGQHNEQFF	TGTGCCAGCAGCAAACGGACAGGCCAGCACAATGAGCAGTTCTTC
NA	NA	15	TRBV11-2	TRBJ2-3	CASSLGRDFTDTQYF	TGTGCCAGCAGCTTAGGCCGGGACTTCACAGATACGCAGTATTTT
TRBD2	NA	15	TRBV29-1	TRBJ2-1	CSVGGLAEGGNEQFF	TGCAGCGTGGGAGGACTAGCGGAAGGGGGTAATGAGCAGTTCTTC
TRBD2	NA	16	TRBV7-9	TRBJ2-7	CASTVLAGVGTYEQYF	TGTGCCAGCACGGTGTTAGCGGGAGTGGGGACCTACGAGCAGTACTTC
TRBD2	NA	14	TRBV30	TRBJ2-7	CAGDSGSHSYEQYF	TGTGCCGGCGATAGCGGGAGTCATTCCTACGAGCAGTACTTC
TRBD1	NA	17	TRBV6-1	TRBJ1-6	CASSAGTGGRYNSPLHF	TGTGCCAGCAGTGCCGGGACAGGAGGCCGTTATAATTCACCCCTCCACTTT
NA	NA	15	TRBV6-5	TRBJ2-7	CATVGPVFWDYEQYF	TGTGCCACCGTCGGACCAGTCTTTTGGGATTACGAGCAGTACTTC
NA	few	16	TRBV7-9	TRBJ2-5	CASSDLSWGSQETQYF	TGTGCCAGCAGCGACCTGAGTTGGGGTTCCCAAGAGACCCAGTACTTC
NA	NA	11	TRBV28	TRBJ1-2	CAYAGQYGYTF	TGTGCCTACGCGGGCCAGTATGGCTACACCTTC
TRBD1	NA	11	TRBV28	TRBJ2-7	CASSSNNRGTF	TGTGCCAGCAGTTCGAATAACAGGGGCACCTTC
NA	few	14	TRBV9	TRBJ1-3	CASSVGGTGNTIYF	TGTGCCAGCAGCGTAGGAGGAACTGGAAACACCATATATTTT
TRBD1	NA	14	TRBV5-1	TRBJ1-2	CASSPGTEDHGYTF	TGCGCCAGCAGCCCAGGGACAGAAGACCATGGCTACACCTTC
NA	NA	13	TRBV5-1	TRBJ1-2	CASSSARGGGYTF	TGCGCCAGCAGCTCTGCGAGGGGCGGTGGCTACACCTTC
NA	NA	15	TRBV6-5	TRBJ1-5	CASSPPGGAGQPQHF	TGTGCCAGCAGTCCGCCCGGGGGCGCGGGTCAGCCCCAGCATTTT
TRBD1	NA	14	TRBV28	TRBJ1-1	CASNSRGPGTEAFF	TGTGCCAGTAATTCGAGGGGGCCAGGTACTGAAGCTTTCTTT
NA	NA	14	TRBV11-2	TRBJ1-2	CASSLAGRTYGYTF	TGTGCCAGCAGCTTAGCCGGACGGACCTATGGCTACACCTTC
NA	NA	16	TRBV6-2/TRBV6-3	TRBJ2-5	CASSYPAQSGVETQYF	TGTGCCAGCAGTTACCCCGCGCAGTCTGGTGTAGAGACCCAGTACTTC
NA	NA	15	TRBV18	TRBJ1-4	CASSPPTAYNEKLFF	TGTGCCAGCTCACCACCGACAGCTTATAATGAAAAACTGTTTTTT
NA	NA	15	TRBV6-1	TRBJ2-2	CASSDAGPDTGELFF	TGTGCCAGCAGTGACGCGGGACCTGACACCGGGGAGCTGTTTTTT
NA	NA	15	TRBV5-1	TRBJ1-1	CASSLQRGMNTEAFF	TGCGCCAGCAGCTTGCAAAGGGGGATGAACACTGAAGCTTTCTTT
NA	NA	14	TRBV7-9	TRBJ2-1	CASSPPSRYNEQFF	TGTGCCAGCAGCCCGCCTTCGCGCTACAATGAGCAGTTCTTC